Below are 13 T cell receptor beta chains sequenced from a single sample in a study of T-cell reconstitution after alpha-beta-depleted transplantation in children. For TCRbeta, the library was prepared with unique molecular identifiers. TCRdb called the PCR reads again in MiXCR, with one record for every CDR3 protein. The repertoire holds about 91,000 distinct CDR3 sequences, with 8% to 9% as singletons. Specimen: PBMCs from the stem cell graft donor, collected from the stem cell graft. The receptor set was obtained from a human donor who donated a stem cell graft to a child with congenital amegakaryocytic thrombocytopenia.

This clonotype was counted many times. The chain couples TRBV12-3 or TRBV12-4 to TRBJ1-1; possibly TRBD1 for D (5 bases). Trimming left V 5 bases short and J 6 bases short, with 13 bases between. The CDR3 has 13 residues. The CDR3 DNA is TGTGCCAGCAGTCTCACGTGGGGGTCTGAAGCTTTCTTT. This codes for CASSLTWGSEAFF.

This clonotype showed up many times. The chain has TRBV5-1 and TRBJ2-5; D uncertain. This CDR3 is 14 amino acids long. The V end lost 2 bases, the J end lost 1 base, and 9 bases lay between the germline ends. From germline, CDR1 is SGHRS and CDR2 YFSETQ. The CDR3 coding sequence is TGCGCCAGCAGCTTCAGGCTATCCCAAGAGACCCAGTACTTC. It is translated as CASSFRLSQETQYF.

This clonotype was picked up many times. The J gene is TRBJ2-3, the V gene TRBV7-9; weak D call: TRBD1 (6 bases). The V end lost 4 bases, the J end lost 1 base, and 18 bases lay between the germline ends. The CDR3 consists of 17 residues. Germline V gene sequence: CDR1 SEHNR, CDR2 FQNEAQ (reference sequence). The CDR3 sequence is CASSSRVYSGGTDTQYF. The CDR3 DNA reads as TGTGCCAGCAGCTCCAGGGTTTACTCAGGGGGCACAGATACGCAGTATTTT.

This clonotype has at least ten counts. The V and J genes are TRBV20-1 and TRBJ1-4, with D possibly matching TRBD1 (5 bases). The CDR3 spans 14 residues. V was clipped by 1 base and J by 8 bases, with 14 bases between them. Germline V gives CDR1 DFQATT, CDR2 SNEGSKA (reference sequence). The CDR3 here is CSARAGPGGEKLFF. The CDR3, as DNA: TGCAGTGCTAGAGCGGGGCCCGGGGGAGAAAAACTGTTTTTT.

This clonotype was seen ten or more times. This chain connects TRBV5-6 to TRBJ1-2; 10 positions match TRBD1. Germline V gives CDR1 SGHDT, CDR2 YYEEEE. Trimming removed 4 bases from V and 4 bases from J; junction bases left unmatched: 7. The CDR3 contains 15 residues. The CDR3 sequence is CASSRDRGQVYGYTF. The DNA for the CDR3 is TGTGCCAGCAGCAGAGACAGGGGGCAGGTCTATGGCTACACCTTC.

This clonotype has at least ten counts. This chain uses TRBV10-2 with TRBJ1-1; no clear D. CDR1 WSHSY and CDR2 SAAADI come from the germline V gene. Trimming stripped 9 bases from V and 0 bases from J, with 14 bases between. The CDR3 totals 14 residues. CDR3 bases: TGCGCCAGTCACTCTCAGCTTTTGAACACTGAAGCTTTCTTT. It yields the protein CASHSQLLNTEAFF.

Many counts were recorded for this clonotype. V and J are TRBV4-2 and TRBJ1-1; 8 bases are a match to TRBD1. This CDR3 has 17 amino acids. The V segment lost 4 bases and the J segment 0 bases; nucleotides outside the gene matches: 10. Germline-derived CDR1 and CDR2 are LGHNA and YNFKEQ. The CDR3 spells CASSRETQGVMNTEAFF. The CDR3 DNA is TGTGCCAGCAGCCGAGAAACACAGGGGGTAATGAACACTGAAGCTTTCTTT.

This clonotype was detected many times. The CDR3: CATTTQAGGNEKLFF. CDR3 nucleotides: TGTGCCACCACGACACAAGCGGGGGGTAATGAAAAACTGTTTTTT. The rearrangement links TRBV10-3 to TRBJ1-4; weak D call: TRBD1 (5 bases). Germline-derived CDR1 and CDR2 are ENHRY and SYGVKD. V was clipped by 10 bases and J by 4 bases, with 19 bases between them. This CDR3 spans 15 amino acids.

CDR3 in amino acids: CAMGPGGSGQETQYF. The CDR3 DNA reads TGTGCCATGGGCCCAGGGGGGAGTGGTCAAGAGACCCAGTACTTC. This sequence joins TRBV4-2 and TRBJ2-5; D possibly corresponds to TRBD1 (7 bases). CDR1 is LGHNA and CDR2 is YNFKEQ in the germline V gene. This CDR3 region has 15 residues. Trimming pared 10 bases from V and 2 bases from J, leaving 20 bases between.

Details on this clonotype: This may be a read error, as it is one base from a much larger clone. DNA for the CDR3: TGTGCCATCACCGGGACTAGCGGGATTCAAGAGACCCAGTACTTC. Translating gives CAITGTSGIQETQYF. The gene calls are TRBV10-3 and TRBJ2-5, with TRBD2 matching over 13 bases. Germline trimming cut 7 bases from V and 2 bases from J; bases unmatched to any gene: 4. Germline V lookup: CDR1 ENHRY, CDR2 SYGVKD. The CDR3 has 15 amino acids.

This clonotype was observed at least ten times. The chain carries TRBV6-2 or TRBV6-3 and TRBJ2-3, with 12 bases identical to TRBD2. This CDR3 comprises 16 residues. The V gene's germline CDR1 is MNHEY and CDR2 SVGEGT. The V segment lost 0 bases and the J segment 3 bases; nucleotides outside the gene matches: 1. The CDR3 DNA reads TGTGCCAGCAGTTACTCGGGGACTAGCGGGACAGATACGCAGTATTTT. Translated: CASSYSGTSGTDTQYF.

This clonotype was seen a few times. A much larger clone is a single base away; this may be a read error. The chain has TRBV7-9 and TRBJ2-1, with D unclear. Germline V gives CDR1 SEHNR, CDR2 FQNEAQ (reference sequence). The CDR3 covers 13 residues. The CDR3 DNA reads TGTGCCAGCACCCCGATTTTCTACAATGAGCATTTCTTC. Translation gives CASTPIFYNEHFF.

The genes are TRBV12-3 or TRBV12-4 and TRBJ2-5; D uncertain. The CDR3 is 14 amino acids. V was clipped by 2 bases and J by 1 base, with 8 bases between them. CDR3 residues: CASSLFGSQETQYF. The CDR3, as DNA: TGTGCCAGCAGTTTATTTGGCAGCCAAGAGACCCAGTACTTC.